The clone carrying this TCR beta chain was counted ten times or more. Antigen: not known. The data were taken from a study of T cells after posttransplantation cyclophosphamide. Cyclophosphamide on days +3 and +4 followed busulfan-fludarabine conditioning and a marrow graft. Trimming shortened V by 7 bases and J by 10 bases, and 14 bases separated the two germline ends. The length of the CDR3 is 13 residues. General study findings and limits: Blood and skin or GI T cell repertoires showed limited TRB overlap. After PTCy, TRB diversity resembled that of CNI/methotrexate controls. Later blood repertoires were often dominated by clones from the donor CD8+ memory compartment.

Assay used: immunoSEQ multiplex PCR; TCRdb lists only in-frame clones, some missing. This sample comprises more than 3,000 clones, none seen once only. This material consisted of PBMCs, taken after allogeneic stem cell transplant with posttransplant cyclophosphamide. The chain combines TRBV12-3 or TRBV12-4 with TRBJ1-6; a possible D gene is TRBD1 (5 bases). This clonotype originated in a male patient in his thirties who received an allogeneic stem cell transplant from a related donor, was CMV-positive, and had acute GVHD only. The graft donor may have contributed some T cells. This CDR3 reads CASTKDRNSPLHF. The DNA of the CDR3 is TGTGCCAGCACCAAAGACAGAAACTCACCCCTCCACTTT.